Sequencing of this T cell receptor beta chain was carried out in a study of blood T cell repertoires in COVID-19. CDR1 SQVTM and CDR2 ANQGSEA come from the germline V gene. Trimming took off 4 bases at V and 4 bases at J, with 8 bases between the two ends. The CDR3 consists of 11 residues. Original processing methods: Amplification of reference gene primers provided the estimated nucleated cell counts. Data came from immunoSEQ multiplex PCR; TCRdb stores just in-frame clones and leaves some out. The D gene and trimming were derived from the DNA, and the V and J assignments and clone size from that table. Among 80,000 to 95,000 clones listed, around 81% were seen once.

The gene calls are TRBV29-1 and TRBJ2-7; weak D call: TRBD1 (5 bases). The TCR sequence derives from an elderly man with acute or convalescent COVID-19. The sequenced sample was peripheral blood. The CDR3 region is CSVADRYEQYF. The CDR3 DNA reads TGCAGCGTTGCTGACAGATACGAGCAGTACTTC.